This TCR beta chain is from a study of blood T cell repertoires in COVID-19. The CDR3 has 16 residues. The germline CDR1 and CDR2 sequences are SGHAT and FQNNGV. V lost 5 bases and J lost 2, with 13 bases in between. Data came from immunoSEQ multiplex PCR; TCRdb stores just in-frame clones and leaves some out. The sample records roughly 230,000 clones, 84% being singletons. Sequenced: PBMCs or T cells enriched from blood (not recorded which). This sequence joins TRBV11-2 and TRBJ2-6; possible D gene TRBD1, 6 bases. This TCR derives from a man aged 50-60 years who had recovered from COVID-19. CDR3 amino acids: CASSQRTAPGANVLTF. Here the CDR3 DNA reads TGTGCCAGCAGCCAAAGGACAGCACCTGGGGCCAACGTCCTGACTTTC.